This T cell receptor beta chain comes out of a study of T-cell reconstitution after alpha-beta-depleted transplantation in children. Preparing the TCRbeta library involved the use of unique molecular identifiers. Each CDR3 protein gets one entry after TCRdb re-called the PCR reads with MiXCR. The repertoire holds fewer than 350,000 distinct CDR3 sequences, with around 10% as singletons. This clonotype showed up many times. The CDR3 contains 14 residues. Trimming left V 5 bases short and J 2 bases short, with 12 bases between. CDR1 and CDR2 from the germline V gene are SEHNR and FQNEAQ (reference sequence).

The material sequenced was peripheral blood, taken 180 days after TCRalphabeta/CD19-depleted stem cell transplant. The chain uses TRBV7-9 and TRBJ1-1; D ambiguous. The sequence was obtained from a male patient aged 2 to 10 who had a stem cell transplant for chronic granulomatous disease, so the T cells may come from the graft donor. The DNA of the CDR3 is TGTGCCAGCAGCGGTTTGACACTTAACACTGAAGCTTTCTTT. Its translation is CASSGLTLNTEAFF.